This T cell receptor beta chain was sequenced during a study of OX40 agonist ivuxolimab in advanced cancers. The wider study: All patients had ivuxolimab intravenously every 2 weeks at 0.01 to 10 mg/kg. Three patients, one with hepatocellular carcinoma and two with cutaneous melanoma, responded partially.

The V gene end was trimmed by 5 bases and the J gene end by 7 bases; junction bases not matched to a gene: 7. This CDR3 region has 14 residues. Germline CDR1 SGHTA, CDR2 FQGTGA. Using immunoSEQ multiplex PCR, the repertoire was profiled, and TCRdb retains in-frame clones only, with some absent. The sample has approximately 90,000 clones; 91% are singletons. The TCR originated in an adult with an advanced solid tumor such as melanoma, head and neck, liver or kidney cancer. The sample was CD4+ or CD8+ T cells sorted from blood, taken in a trial of the OX40 agonist ivuxolimab. V is TRBV7-3 and J is TRBJ2-3; 9 nucleotides align to TRBD1. The CDR3 DNA sequence: TGTGCCAGCAGCGCGGGACAGGGATTAAATACGCAGTATTTT. It translates to CASSAGQGLNTQYF.